This T cell receptor (beta chain) was found in a study of CD8+ T cells in alopecia areata. As for treatment: oral pan-JAK inhibitor, 5-10 mg twice daily. Study observations and caveats: Lesional tissue from the scalp (especially in alopecia totalis/universalis) showed higher clonality than normal scalp.

This clone was seen a single time. Its cognate antigen is unknown. The V gene end was trimmed by 10 bases and the J gene end by 4 bases; junction bases not matched to a gene: 7. Germline V gives CDR1 MDHEN, CDR2 SYDVKM. The CDR3 consists of 14 residues. RNA, once extracted, was reverse transcribed into cDNA for use as the sequencing template. Assay: immunoSEQ multiplex PCR; the TCRdb copy retains only in-frame clones and omits some. The sample consists of 180,000 or so clones, over 45% of them appearing once. V gene TRBV28 combines with J gene TRBJ2-1; 10 nucleotides match TRBD1. The sequence came from a human donor with alopecia areata. Sequenced material: CD4+ T cells sorted from blood, taken at week 24, from a patient treated with tofacitinib. The CDR3 DNA reads as TGTGCCACCGAAGGACAGGGGGGTTACAATGAGCAGTTCTTC. Protein: CATEGQGGYNEQFF. Combining the CDR3 with reference TRBV28 and TRBJ2-1 gives the whole variable domain DVKVTQSSRYLVKRTGEKVFLECVQDMDHENMFWYRQDPGLGLRLIYFSYDVKMKEKGDIPEGYSVSREKKERFSLILESASTNQTSMYLCATEGQGGYNEQFFGPGTRLTVL.